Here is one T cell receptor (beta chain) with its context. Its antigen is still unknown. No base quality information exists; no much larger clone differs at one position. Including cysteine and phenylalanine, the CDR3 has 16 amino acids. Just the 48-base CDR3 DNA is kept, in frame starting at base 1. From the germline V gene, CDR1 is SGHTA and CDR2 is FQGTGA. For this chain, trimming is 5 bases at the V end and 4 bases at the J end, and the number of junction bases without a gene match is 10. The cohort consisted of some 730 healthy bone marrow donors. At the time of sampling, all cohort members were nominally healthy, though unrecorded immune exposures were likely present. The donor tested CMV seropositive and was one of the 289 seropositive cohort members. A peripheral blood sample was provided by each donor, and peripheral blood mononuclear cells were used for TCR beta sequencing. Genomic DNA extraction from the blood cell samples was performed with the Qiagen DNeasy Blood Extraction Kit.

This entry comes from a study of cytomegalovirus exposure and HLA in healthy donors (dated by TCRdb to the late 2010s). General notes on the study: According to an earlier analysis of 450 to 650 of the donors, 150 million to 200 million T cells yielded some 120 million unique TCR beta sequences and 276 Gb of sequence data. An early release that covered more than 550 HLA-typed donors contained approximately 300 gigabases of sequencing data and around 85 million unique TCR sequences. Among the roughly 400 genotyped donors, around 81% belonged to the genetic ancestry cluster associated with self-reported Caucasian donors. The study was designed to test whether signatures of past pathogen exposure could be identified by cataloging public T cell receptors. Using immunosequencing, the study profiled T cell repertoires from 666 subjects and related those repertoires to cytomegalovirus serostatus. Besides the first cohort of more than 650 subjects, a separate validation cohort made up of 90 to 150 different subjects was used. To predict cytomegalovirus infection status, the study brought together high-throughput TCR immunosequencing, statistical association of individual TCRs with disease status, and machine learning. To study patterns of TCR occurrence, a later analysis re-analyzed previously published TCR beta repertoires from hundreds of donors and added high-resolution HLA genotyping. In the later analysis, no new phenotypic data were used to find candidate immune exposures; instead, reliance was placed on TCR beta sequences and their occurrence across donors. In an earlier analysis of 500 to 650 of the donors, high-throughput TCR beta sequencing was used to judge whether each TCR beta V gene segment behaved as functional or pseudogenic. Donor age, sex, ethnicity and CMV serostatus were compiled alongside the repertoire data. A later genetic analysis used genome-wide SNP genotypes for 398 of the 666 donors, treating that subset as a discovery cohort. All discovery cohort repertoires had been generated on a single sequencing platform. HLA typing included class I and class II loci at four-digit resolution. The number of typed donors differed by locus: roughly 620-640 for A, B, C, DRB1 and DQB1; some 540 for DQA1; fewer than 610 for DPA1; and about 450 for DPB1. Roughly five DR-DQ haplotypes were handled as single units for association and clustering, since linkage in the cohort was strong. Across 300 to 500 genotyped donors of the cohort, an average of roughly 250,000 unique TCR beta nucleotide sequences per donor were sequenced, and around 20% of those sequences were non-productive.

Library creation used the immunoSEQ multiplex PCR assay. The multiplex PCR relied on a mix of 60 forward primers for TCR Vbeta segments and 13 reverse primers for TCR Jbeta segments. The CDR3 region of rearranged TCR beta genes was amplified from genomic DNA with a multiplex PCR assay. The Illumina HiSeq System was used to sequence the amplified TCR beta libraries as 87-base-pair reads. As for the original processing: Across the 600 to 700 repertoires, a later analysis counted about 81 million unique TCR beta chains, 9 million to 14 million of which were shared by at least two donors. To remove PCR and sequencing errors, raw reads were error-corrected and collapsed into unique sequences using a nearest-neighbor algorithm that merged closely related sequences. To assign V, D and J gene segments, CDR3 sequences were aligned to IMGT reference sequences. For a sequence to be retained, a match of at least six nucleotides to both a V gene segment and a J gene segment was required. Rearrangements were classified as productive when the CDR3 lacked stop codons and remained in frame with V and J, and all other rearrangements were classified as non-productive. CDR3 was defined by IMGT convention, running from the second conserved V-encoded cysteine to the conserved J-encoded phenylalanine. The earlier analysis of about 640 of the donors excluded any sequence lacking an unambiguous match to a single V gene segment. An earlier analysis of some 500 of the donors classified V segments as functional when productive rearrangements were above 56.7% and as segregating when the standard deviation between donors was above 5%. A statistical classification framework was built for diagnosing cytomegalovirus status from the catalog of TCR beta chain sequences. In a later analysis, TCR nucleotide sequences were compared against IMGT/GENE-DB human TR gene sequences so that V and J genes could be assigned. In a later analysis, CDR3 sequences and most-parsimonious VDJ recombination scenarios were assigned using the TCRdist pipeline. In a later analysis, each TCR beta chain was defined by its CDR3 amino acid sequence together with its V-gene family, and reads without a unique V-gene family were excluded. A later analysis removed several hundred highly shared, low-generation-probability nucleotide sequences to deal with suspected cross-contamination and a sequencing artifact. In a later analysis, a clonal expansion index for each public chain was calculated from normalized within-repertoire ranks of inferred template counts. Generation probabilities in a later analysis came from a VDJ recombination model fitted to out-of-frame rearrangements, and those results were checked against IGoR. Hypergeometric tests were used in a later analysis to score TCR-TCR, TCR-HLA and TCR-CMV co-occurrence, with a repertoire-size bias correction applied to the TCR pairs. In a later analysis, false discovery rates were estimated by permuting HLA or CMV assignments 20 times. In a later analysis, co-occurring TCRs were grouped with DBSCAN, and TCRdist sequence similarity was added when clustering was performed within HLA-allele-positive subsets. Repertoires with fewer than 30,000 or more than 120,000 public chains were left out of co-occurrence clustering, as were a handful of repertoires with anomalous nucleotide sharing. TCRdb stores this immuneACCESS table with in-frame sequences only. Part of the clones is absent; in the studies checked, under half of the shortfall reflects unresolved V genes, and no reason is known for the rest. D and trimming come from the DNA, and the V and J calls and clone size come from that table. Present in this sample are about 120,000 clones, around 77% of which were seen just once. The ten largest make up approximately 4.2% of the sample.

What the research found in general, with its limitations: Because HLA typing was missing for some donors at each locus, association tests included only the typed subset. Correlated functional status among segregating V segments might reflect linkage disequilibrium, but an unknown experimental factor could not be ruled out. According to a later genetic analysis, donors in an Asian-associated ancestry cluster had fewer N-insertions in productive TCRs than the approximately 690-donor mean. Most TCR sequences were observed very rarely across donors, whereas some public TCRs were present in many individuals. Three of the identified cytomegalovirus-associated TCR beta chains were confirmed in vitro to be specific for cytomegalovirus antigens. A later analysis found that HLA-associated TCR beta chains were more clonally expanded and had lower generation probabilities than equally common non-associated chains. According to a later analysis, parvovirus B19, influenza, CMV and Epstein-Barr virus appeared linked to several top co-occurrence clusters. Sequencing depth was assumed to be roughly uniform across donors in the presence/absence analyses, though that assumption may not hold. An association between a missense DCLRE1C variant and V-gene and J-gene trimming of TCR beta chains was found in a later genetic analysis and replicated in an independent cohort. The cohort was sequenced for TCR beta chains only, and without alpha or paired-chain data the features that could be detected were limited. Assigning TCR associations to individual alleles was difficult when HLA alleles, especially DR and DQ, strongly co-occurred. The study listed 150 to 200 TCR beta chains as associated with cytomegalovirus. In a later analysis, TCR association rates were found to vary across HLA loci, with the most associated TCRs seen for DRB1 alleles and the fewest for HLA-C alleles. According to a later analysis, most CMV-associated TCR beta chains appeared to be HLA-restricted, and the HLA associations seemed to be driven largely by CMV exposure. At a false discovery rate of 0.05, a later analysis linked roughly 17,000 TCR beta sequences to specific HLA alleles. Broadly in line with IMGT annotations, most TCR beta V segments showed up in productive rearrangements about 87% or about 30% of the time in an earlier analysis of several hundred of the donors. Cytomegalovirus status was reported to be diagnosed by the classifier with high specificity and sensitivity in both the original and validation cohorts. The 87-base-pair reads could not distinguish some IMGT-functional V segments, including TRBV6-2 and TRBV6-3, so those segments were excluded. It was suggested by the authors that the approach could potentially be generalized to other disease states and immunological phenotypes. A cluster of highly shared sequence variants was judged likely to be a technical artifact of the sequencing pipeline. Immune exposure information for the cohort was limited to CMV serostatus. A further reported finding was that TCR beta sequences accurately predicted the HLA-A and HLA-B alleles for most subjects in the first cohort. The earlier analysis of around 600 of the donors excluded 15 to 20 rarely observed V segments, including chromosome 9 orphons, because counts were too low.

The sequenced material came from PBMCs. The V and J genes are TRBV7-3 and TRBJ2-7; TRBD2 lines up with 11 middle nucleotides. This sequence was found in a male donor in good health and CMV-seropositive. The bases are TGTGCCAGCAGCCCAACAGCGGGACTAGCGGTGTACGAGCAGTACTTC. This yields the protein CASSPTAGLAVYEQYF.